A single sample gave rise to the 21 T cell receptor beta chains below, sequenced in a study of shared clonotypes between healthy human individuals. Here immunoSEQ multiplex PCR was the method, and the copy in TCRdb shows in-frame clones only, minus some. The sample consists of about 1 million clones, about 75% of them appearing once. The sample was memory CD4+ T cells sorted from blood. Regarding subset: CD45RA-negative fraction. The source is a man aged 18-30 years in good health.

Points on this clone: A read error may produce the germline difference seen at one junction end. The CDR3, as DNA: TGTGCCAGCAGTCCCGGGACTCGCACCGATACGCAGTATTTT. Translation: CASSPGTRTDTQYF. The J gene is TRBJ2-3, the V gene TRBV28, with a weak D call TRBD2 (6 bases). The CDR3 has 14 amino acids. The germline gives CDR1 MDHEN, CDR2 SYDVKM.

The chain uses TRBV11-2 and TRBJ2-7; 11 bases are a match to TRBD2. Germline CDR1 and CDR2: SGHAT and FQNNGV. This CDR3 has 16 residues. The junction had 5 bases not matched to a gene; V was cut back by 2 bases and J by 2 bases. The CDR3, as DNA: TGTGCCAGCAGCTTACCCCTAGCGGGAGGAGCCTACGAGCAGTACTTC. This codes for CASSLPLAGGAYEQYF.

This clone occurred a few times. The CDR3 DNA reads as TGCGCCAGCAGATTCTACAATGAGCAGTTCTTC. It is translated as CASRFYNEQFF. The chain employs TRBV5-1 and TRBJ2-1; D gene ambiguous. Germline assignment: CDR1 SGHRS and CDR2 YFSETQ. The V gene lost 5 bases and the J gene lost 3 bases, with 3 bases spanning the gap. This CDR3 spans 11 amino acids. Full variable domain (rest looked up from reference TRBV5-1 and TRBJ2-1): KAGVTQTPRYLIKTRGQQVTLSCSPISGHRSVSWYQQTPGQGLQFLFEYFSETQRNKGNFPGRFSGRQFSNSRSEMNVSTLELGDSALYLCASRFYNEQFFGPGTRLTVL.

The V and J genes are TRBV10-3 and TRBJ1-5, with D tentatively TRBD1 (5 bases). Deletions cut 2 bases from V and 3 bases from J, with 11 bases between. The CDR3 is 15 amino acids. Germline CDR1 ENHRY, CDR2 SYGVKD. The CDR3 bases are TGTGCCATCAGTGAGGCGGCGGACAACAATCAGCCCCAGCATTTT. It specifies CAISEAADNNQPQHF.

This clone was observed a handful of times. The V gene is TRBV5-4, the J gene TRBJ2-1; D is uncertain. The CDR3 runs to 13 residues. Germline assignment: CDR1 SGHNT and CDR2 YYREEE (reference sequence). V lost 0 bases, J lost 6 bases, and 7 bases lay in between. CDR3: CASSLAGVNEQFF. In DNA form, the CDR3 reads TGTGCCAGCAGCTTGGCTGGGGTCAATGAGCAGTTCTTC.

The genes are TRBV7-2 and TRBJ2-7; 7 nucleotides match TRBD2. CDR3 length: 15 amino acids. Germline V CDR1 and CDR2: SGHTA, FQGNSA. V lost 1 base, J lost 3 bases, and 6 bases stayed unmatched. The CDR3 spells CASSLEAGTHYEQYF. The DNA of the CDR3 is TGTGCCAGCAGCTTAGAAGCGGGGACTCACTACGAGCAGTACTTC. The full variable domain, rest sourced from reference TRBV7-2 and TRBJ2-7, is GAGVSQSPSNKVTEKGKDVELRCDPISGHTALYWYRQSLGQGLEFLIYFQGNSAPDKSGLPSDRFSAERTGGSVSTLTIQRTQQEDSAVYLCASSLEAGTHYEQYFGPGTRLTVT.

This chain uses TRBV10-2 with TRBJ2-5; TRBD2 agrees at 9 bases. This CDR3 contains 19 residues. The V gene's germline CDR1 is WSHSY and CDR2 SAAADI. Trimming removed 6 bases from V and 4 bases from J; junction bases left unmatched: 21. DNA of the CDR3: TGCGCCAGCAGGGTCGAAGCACTAGCGGGCGGCCGCTCGGGAGAGACCCAGTACTTC. This encodes CASRVEALAGGRSGETQYF.

The table lists this clone with a few counts. The chain links TRBV6-6 to TRBJ1-1; D gene uncertain. The CDR3 extends over 14 amino acids. Germline lookup yields CDR1 MNHNY and CDR2 SVGAGI (reference sequence). The V end lost 5 bases, the J end lost 2 bases, and 12 bases lay between the germline ends. CDR3 in DNA: TGTGCCAGCAGTCTCACCGGGAAAAACACTGAAGCTTTCTTT. Its translation is CASSLTGKNTEAFF.

The chain recombines TRBV27 with TRBJ2-3; D is ambiguous. CDR1 MNHEY and CDR2 SMNVEV come from the germline V gene (reference sequence). The CDR3 totals 17 residues. V was shortened by 3 bases and J by 0 bases, with 16 bases between the two germline ends. For the CDR3, the DNA is TGTGCCAGCAGTTTTAGTAGTAACCCAACTAGCACAGATACGCAGTATTTT. This sequence encodes CASSFSSNPTSTDTQYF.

The chain couples TRBV28 to TRBJ2-2; TRBD2 aligns across 7 bases. The J segment lost 2 bases and the V segment lost 7 bases, leaving 7 bases of the junction unmatched. In germline, CDR1 is MDHEN, CDR2 SYDVKM. The CDR3 consists of 15 residues. The CDR3 coding sequence is TGTGCCAGCAATAAAGCGGGGCTAAACACCGGGGAGCTGTTTTTT. Its protein is CASNKAGLNTGELFF.

A remark on this clone: Other DNA variants within this sample encode the same CDR3. The chain recombines TRBV15 with TRBJ1-5; no definite D call. This CDR3 comprises 15 residues. Looked up from germline, CDR1 is LNHNV and CDR2 is YYDKDF (reference sequence). Trimming removed 0 bases at V and 0 bases at J, with 6 bases between. The CDR3 sequence: CATSRDRRSNQPQHF. CDR3 DNA: TGTGCCACCAGCAGAGACCGACGTAGCAATCAGCCCCAGCATTTT.

This sequence joins TRBV10-2 and TRBJ1-5; D ambiguous. Germline assignment: CDR1 WSHSY and CDR2 SAAADI. The V end lost 3 bases, the J end lost 9 bases, and 12 bases lay between the germline ends. The CDR3 is made up of 13 amino acids. The CDR3 reads CASSDGGFGPQHF. The CDR3 region has the DNA TGCGCCAGCAGTGACGGCGGGTTCGGGCCCCAGCATTTT.

This rearrangement joins TRBV2 to TRBJ2-4; possibly TRBD1 or TRBD2 for D (5 bases each). The V and J ends lost 8 bases and 0 bases respectively, with 11 bases between them. Per germline, CDR1 SNHLY and CDR2 FYNNEI. This CDR3 spans 14 amino acids. Here the CDR3 reads CASQGGLAKNIQYF. CDR3 nucleotide sequence: TGTGCCAGCCAGGGCGGGTTAGCCAAAAACATTCAGTACTTC.

This clone turned up a few times. V is TRBV29-1 and J is TRBJ1-1, with a possible D match to TRBD1 (6 bases). Trimming took off 6 bases at V and 6 bases at J, with 17 bases between the two ends. The CDR3 is 13 amino acids. Germline loops: CDR1 SQVTM, CDR2 ANQGSEA. The CDR3 spells CSVRTGSRAEAFF. CDR3 coding DNA: TGCAGCGTCCGAACAGGGAGCAGGGCTGAAGCTTTCTTT.

The rearrangement links TRBV6-6 to TRBJ2-1; 10 nucleotides line up with TRBD2. The germline CDR1 and CDR2 sequences are MNHNY and SVGAGI (reference sequence). The CDR3 runs to 15 residues. Unmatched junction bases numbered 6, after V lost 2 bases and J lost 8 bases. CDR3 region: CASSYASSGSYEQFF. CDR3 nucleotides: TGTGCCAGCAGTTACGCGTCTAGCGGGAGCTATGAGCAGTTCTTC.

The sample holds many counts of this clone. The sample carries other DNA sequences with the same CDR3. The chain's CDR3 is CAWSNPPQTRPQHF. The DNA for the CDR3 is TGTGCCTGGAGTAATCCCCCTCAAACCCGGCCCCAGCATTTT. The chain recombines TRBV30 with TRBJ1-5; D not resolved. V shed 2 bases and J shed 9 bases, with 17 bases lying between them. The CDR3 length is 14 residues. Germline CDR1 is GTSNPN and CDR2 is SVGIG (reference sequence).

The rearrangement links TRBV11-2 to TRBJ2-2; TRBD1 agrees at 10 bases. In germline, CDR1 is SGHAT, CDR2 FQNNGV. The CDR3 is 13 residues long. With V trimmed by 8 bases and J by 4 bases, 1 base remained unmatched. CDR3 loop: CASRTGGTGELFF. The CDR3 nucleotides read TGTGCCAGCCGGACAGGGGGCACCGGGGAGCTGTTTTTT.

This sequence joins TRBV5-1 and TRBJ1-6, with 7 bases lining up with TRBD1. The trim removed 2 bases at V and 4 bases at J, leaving 3 bases unmatched. The CDR3 totals 15 residues. Germline CDR1 reads SGHRS; CDR2 reads YFSETQ. The CDR3 reads CASSFTGDYNSPLHF. CDR3 bases: TGCGCCAGCAGCTTCACAGGGGATTATAATTCACCCCTCCACTTT.

The V gene is TRBV2, the J gene TRBJ2-5, with D possibly matching TRBD2 (6 bases). V dropped 7 bases and J dropped 5 bases, with 17 bases sitting between them. CDR3 length: 14 amino acids. Germline-derived CDR1 and CDR2 are SNHLY and FYNNEI. The CDR3 DNA follows: TGTGCCAGCACGTGGCGGGAAGGGCGGGAGACCCAGTACTTC. It specifies CASTWREGRETQYF.

The rearrangement links TRBV6-1 to TRBJ2-1; 13 nucleotides agree with TRBD2. Germline CDR1 is MNHNS and CDR2 is SASEGT. This CDR3 has 16 residues. V was clipped by 1 base and J by 11 bases; unmatched bases: 8. CDR3 nucleotides: TGTGCCAGCAGTGAAGTTCGGGGGGGACTAGCGGGAAAGCAGTTCTTC. It encodes CASSEVRGGLAGKQFF.

The chain uses TRBV21-1 and TRBJ2-7; the table's D gene call, TRBD1, was not cross checked with the DNA. TRBV21-1 is a listed pseudogene. This CDR3 is built from 14 residues. In DNA, the CDR3 is TGTGCCAGCAGCAAAACACTCCAGGACTACGAGCAGTACTTC. Its translation is CASSKTLQDYEQYF.